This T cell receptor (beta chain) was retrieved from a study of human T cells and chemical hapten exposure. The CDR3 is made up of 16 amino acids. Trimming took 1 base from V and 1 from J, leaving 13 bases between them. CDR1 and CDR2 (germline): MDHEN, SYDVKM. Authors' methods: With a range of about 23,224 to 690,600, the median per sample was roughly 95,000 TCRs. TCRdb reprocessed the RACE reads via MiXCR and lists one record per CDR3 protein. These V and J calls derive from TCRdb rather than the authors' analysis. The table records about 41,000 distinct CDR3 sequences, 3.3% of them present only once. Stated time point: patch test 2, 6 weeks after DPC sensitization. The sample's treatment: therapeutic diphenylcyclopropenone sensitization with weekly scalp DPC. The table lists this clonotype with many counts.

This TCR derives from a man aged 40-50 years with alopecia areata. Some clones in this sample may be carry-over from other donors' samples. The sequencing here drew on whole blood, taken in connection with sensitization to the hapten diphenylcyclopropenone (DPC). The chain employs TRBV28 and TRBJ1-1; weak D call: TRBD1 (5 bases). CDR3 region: CASSLLGPGTNTEAFF. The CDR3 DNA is TGTGCCAGCAGTTTATTGGGACCGGGGACGAACACTGAAGCTTTCTTT.